Below are 8 T cell receptor beta chains sequenced from a single sample in a study of CXCR3-negative and CXCR3-positive naive CD8 T cells. In preparing the TRB cDNA libraries, 5' RACE with UMI labels was used. TCRdb reprocessed the 5' RACE reads, keeping one entry per CDR3 protein, no DNA. The sample has tens of thousands of distinct CDR3 sequences; the top ten hold roughly 1.6%. Specimen: naive CXCR3- CD8+ T cells from blood. The subset here: CD45RO-CCR7+CD27+CD95- naive CD8+ T cells lacking CXCR3 (TNR3-). The receptors shown here come from a human donor in good health. Some clones in this sample may be carry-over from other donors' samples.

This rearrangement joins TRBV6-5 to TRBJ2-5; TCRdb gives TRBD2 as the D gene, but with no DNA this cannot be confirmed. The CDR3 is made up of 15 amino acids. Germline V gene sequence: CDR1 MNHEY, CDR2 SVGAGI. The CDR3 protein is CASSSTSGIQETQYF.

V gene TRBV5-6 combines with J gene TRBJ2-2; TCRdb's assignment of TRBD1 cannot be checked, as there is no DNA. This CDR3 spans 14 amino acids. Looked up from germline, CDR1 is SGHDT and CDR2 is YYEEEE. Here the CDR3 reads CASSHGQNTGELFF.

The chain couples TRBV7-9 to TRBJ2-7; TCRdb calls TRBD1, which cannot be checked without DNA. CDR1 and CDR2 (germline): SEHNR, FQNEAQ (reference sequence). The CDR3 sequence is 14 residues long. The chain's CDR3 is CASNLGGEKREQYF. The full variable domain, completed using reference TRBV7-9 and TRBJ2-7, is DTGVSQNPRHKITKRGQNVTFRCDPISEHNRLYWYRQTLGQGPEFLTYFQNEAQLEKSRLLSDRFSAERPKGSFSTLEIQRTEQGDSAMYLCASNLGGEKREQYFGPGTRLTVT.

V usage is TRBV5-1 and J usage is TRBJ2-1; the TCRdb call, TRBD2, lacks DNA for checking. The CDR3 is 16 amino acids. Germline CDR1 is SGHRS and CDR2 is YFSETQ. CDR3 sequence reads: CASSPGLADTYNEQFF.

This sequence joins TRBV12-3 or TRBV12-4 and TRBJ2-7; the D call of TRBD2 rests on TCRdb alone, since no DNA is present to check it. This CDR3 spans 16 amino acids. This CDR3 is CASSPGTSGSSYEQYF.

V gene TRBV7-9 combines with J gene TRBJ2-7; TCRdb's D gene call, TRBD1, goes unchecked for lack of DNA. The CDR3 covers 15 residues. The germline gives CDR1 SEHNR, CDR2 FQNEAQ (reference sequence). CDR3 sequence: CASSLAGGEGYEQYF.

The rearrangement uses TRBV12-3 or TRBV12-4 and TRBJ2-1; the D call of TRBD1 rests on TCRdb alone, since no DNA is present to check it. This CDR3 has 13 amino acids. The CDR3: CASSFGTPNEQFF.

The chain uses TRBV3-1 and TRBJ2-1; TCRdb's D call of TRBD2 is untestable without DNA. Per germline, CDR1 LGHDT and CDR2 YNNKEL (reference sequence). The CDR3 spans 13 residues. CDR3 residues: CASSQGLYNEQFF.